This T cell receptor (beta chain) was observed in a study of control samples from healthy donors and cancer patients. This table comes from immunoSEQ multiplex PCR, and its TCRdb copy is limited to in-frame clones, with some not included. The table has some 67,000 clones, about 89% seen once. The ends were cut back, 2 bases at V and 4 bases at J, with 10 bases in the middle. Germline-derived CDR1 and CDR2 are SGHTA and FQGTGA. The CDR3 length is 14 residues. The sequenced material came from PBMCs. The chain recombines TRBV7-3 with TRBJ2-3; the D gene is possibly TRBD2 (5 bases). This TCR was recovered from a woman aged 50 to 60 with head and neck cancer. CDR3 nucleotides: TGTGCCAGCAGCTTAGAGGGAATCCCAGATACGCAGTATTTT. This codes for CASSLEGIPDTQYF.